The 16 T cell receptor beta chains reported below all come from one sample, sequenced in a study of blood T cell repertoires in COVID-19. TCRdb's table, derived via immunoSEQ multiplex PCR, lists solely in-frame clones and lacks some. Of about 76,000 clones listed, under 95% were seen once; the top ten hold approximately 5%. Sequenced sample: peripheral blood. These receptors were collected from a human donor in a cohort sampled during active COVID-19.

This clone was seen more than once but under ten times. V usage is TRBV19 and J usage is TRBJ1-2; D is ambiguous. V was clipped by 6 bases and J by 8 bases, with 16 bases between them. This CDR3 is 13 amino acids long. The germline V gene encodes CDR1 LNHDA and CDR2 SQIVND (reference sequence). The chain's CDR3 is CASSPGTLVGYTF. The CDR3 coding sequence is TGTGCCAGTAGCCCTGGCACGCTCGTAGGCTACACCTTC.

The CDR3 region has the DNA TGTGCCAGCAGTCCTGCCTACAATGAGCAGTTCTTC. Translated: CASSPAYNEQFF. V gene TRBV12-3 or TRBV12-4 combines with J gene TRBJ2-1, with D uncertain. V lost 5 bases and J lost 2, with 4 bases in between. The CDR3 totals 12 residues.

The V and J genes are TRBV6-2 or TRBV6-3 and TRBJ2-7, with TRBD1 matching over 7 bases. With V trimmed by 6 bases and J by 2 bases, 4 bases remained unmatched. CDR1 and CDR2 from the germline V gene are MNHEY and SVGEGT. The CDR3 is 13 amino acids. The CDR3 DNA is TGTGCCAGCAGCCGTGACAGGGCCTACGAGCAGTACTTC. The encoded protein is CASSRDRAYEQYF.

This clone was counted many times. The chain uses TRBV19 and TRBJ1-4, with 10 bases that match TRBD1. In germline, CDR1 is LNHDA, CDR2 SQIVND (reference sequence). Losses at the gene ends were 10 bases for V and 6 bases for J; bases not matched to a gene: 8. The CDR3 contains 14 residues. CDR3 nucleotides: TGTGCCACCCGACAGGGGGCTGCCGATGAAAAACTGTTTTTT. This sequence encodes CATRQGAADEKLFF.

The chain has TRBV29-1 and TRBJ1-1; D is ambiguous. The CDR3 runs to 15 residues. Trimming removed 4 bases at V and 4 bases at J, with 19 bases between. The germline V gene encodes CDR1 SQVTM and CDR2 ANQGSEA. CDR3 amino acids: CSVVIFGDMGTEAFF. The CDR3 coding sequence is TGCAGCGTTGTAATATTTGGTGACATGGGCACTGAAGCTTTCTTT.

V usage is TRBV5-8 and J usage is TRBJ1-1; TRBD1 matches 8 bases. Germline V gene sequence: CDR1 SGHTS, CDR2 YDEGEE. This CDR3 region has 13 residues. V shed 5 bases and J 4 bases; nucleotides not matched to a gene: 4. The CDR3 sequence: CASRHGQGTEAFF. As DNA, the CDR3 is TGTGCCAGCAGGCATGGACAGGGCACTGAAGCTTTCTTT.

This chain connects TRBV7-9 to TRBJ1-1, with D perhaps TRBD1 (5 bases). This CDR3 is 12 amino acids long. Germline CDR1 is SEHNR and CDR2 is FQNEAQ (reference sequence). The ends were cut back, 5 bases at V and 5 bases at J, with 9 bases in the middle. CDR3 sequence reads: CASSTRQTEAFF. The CDR3 bases are TGTGCCAGCAGCACAAGACAGACTGAAGCTTTCTTT.

The chain uses TRBV7-2 and TRBJ2-5, with 9 positions matching TRBD2. With V trimmed by 5 bases and J by 0 bases, 7 bases remained unmatched. This CDR3 has 16 amino acids. Germline loops: CDR1 SGHTA, CDR2 FQGNSA. CDR3 DNA sequence: TGTGCCAGCAGCGCCAGGAGCGGGGGGTACCAAGAGACCCAGTACTTC. It codes for CASSARSGGYQETQYF.

The chain has TRBV7-3 and TRBJ1-2; D is perhaps TRBD1 (6 bases). Trimming removed 5 bases at V and 6 bases at J, with 16 bases between. The CDR3 runs 14 residues. The germline V gene has CDR1 SGHTA and CDR2 FQGTGA. The CDR3 nucleotides read TGTGCCAGCAGCCCACAGGGATCTGTCGATGGCTACACCTTC. It translates to CASSPQGSVDGYTF.

J is TRBJ2-7 and V is TRBV19; 7 bases are shared with TRBD2. CDR1 LNHDA and CDR2 SQIVND come from the germline V gene (reference sequence). The V and J ends lost 8 bases and 0 bases, in that order; junction bases with no gene match: 7. This CDR3 region has 14 residues. This chain's CDR3 is CASGPREGSYEQYF. CDR3 bases: TGTGCCAGTGGACCCAGGGAGGGCTCCTACGAGCAGTACTTC.

The gene calls are TRBV5-6 and TRBJ1-5; 7 nucleotides align to TRBD1. Germline V CDR1 and CDR2: SGHDT, YYEEEE. With V trimmed by 9 bases and J by 5 bases, 14 bases remained unmatched. The CDR3 sequence is 15 residues long. CDR3 in DNA: TGTGCCAAGGCCTCACGGGACAGCTCGGATCAGCCCCAGCATTTT. It yields the protein CAKASRDSSDQPQHF.

V is TRBV4-1 and J is TRBJ2-2; D possibly corresponds to TRBD1 (5 bases). The CDR3 is 15 residues long. Trimming removed 0 bases from V and 1 base from J, with 6 bases in between. Germline loops: CDR1 MGHRA, CDR2 YSYEKL. CDR3 region: CASSQEGRNTGELFF. DNA for the CDR3: TGCGCCAGCAGCCAAGAGGGGCGGAACACCGGGGAGCTGTTTTTT.

The CDR3 spells CASSYGPTGADYGYTF. As DNA, the CDR3 is TGTGCCAGCAGTTACGGCCCCACAGGGGCTGACTATGGCTACACCTTC. The chain is built from TRBV6-5 and TRBJ1-2; 7 bases match TRBD1. The germline gives CDR1 MNHEY, CDR2 SVGAGI. The junction had 9 bases not matched to a gene; V was cut back by 2 bases and J by 3 bases. This CDR3 is 16 amino acids long.

The rearrangement joins TRBV12-3 or TRBV12-4 to TRBJ1-1; 7 bases are shared with TRBD1. The CDR3 loop spans 12 amino acids. The ends lost 7 bases at V and 11 bases at J; junction bases unmatched: 10. The CDR3 protein is CASTFGDRAAFF. DNA of the CDR3: TGTGCCAGCACTTTCGGTGACAGGGCGGCTTTCTTT.

The rearrangement joins TRBV7-2 to TRBJ2-7, with D hard to call. The CDR3 length is 13 residues. Germline values: CDR1 SGHTA, CDR2 FQGNSA. Trimming removed 1 base from V and 5 bases from J, with 9 bases in between. CDR3 nucleotides: TGTGCCAGCAGCTTAGTCGGTCGGGACGAGCAGTACTTC. It is translated as CASSLVGRDEQYF.

This clone was detected only once. V usage is TRBV9 and J usage is TRBJ2-5, with no clear D. This CDR3 spans 15 amino acids. Germline V CDR1 and CDR2: SGDLS, YYNGEE. With 0 bases removed from V and 5 bases from J, the gap between germline ends came to 14 bases. Here the CDR3 reads CASSVGVSLPETQYF. The CDR3 DNA reads TGTGCCAGCAGCGTAGGGGTTAGCCTTCCTGAGACCCAGTACTTC.